Listed here is a single TCR beta chain. The data derive from a study of glioma-infiltrating T cells after dendritic cell vaccination. Generated by immunoSEQ multiplex PCR, the TCRdb table keeps only in-frame clones and is missing some. The profile shows 90,000 to 100,000 clones, 79% of them singletons. No glioblastoma patient carried an isocitrate dehydrogenase mutation. The sequencing here drew on blood, taken before dendritic cell vaccination. The origin of this receptor is a human donor with glioblastoma.

The CDR3 DNA follows: TGTGCCAGCAGCTCCACAGTGAACACTGAAGCTTTCTTT. Amino acids: CASSSTVNTEAFF. The chain recombines TRBV7-3 with TRBJ1-1; D call uncertain. Germline values: CDR1 SGHTA, CDR2 FQGTGA. This CDR3 is built from 13 residues. V gave up 4 bases and J gave up 0 bases, with 6 bases separating them.